These T cell receptor beta chains were read from a single sample in a study of blood T cell repertoires in COVID-19. This table comes from immunoSEQ multiplex PCR, and its TCRdb copy is limited to in-frame clones, with some not included. This sample has 130,000 or so clones, with around 83% found just once. Input material: PBMCs or T cells enriched from blood (not recorded which). The receptor source for this set is a man aged 25 to 45 who had recovered from COVID-19. CDR3s include the opening cysteine and the closing phenylalanine or tryptophan. D genes are given only for firm matches. The size field is filled for only some rows; it gives once, few, many or a size class.

j_call d_call clone_size v_call cdr3_length cdr3_nt cdr3_aa
TRBJ1-3 NA NA TRBV2 17 TGTGCCAGCAGTTTGACACCTGCCCTTTCTTCTGGAAACACCATATATTTT CASSLTPALSSGNTIYF
TRBJ1-4 NA NA TRBV6-1 14 TGTGCCAGCAGTGAATCAGGGAGGGAGGAAAAACTGTTTTTT CASSESGREEKLFF
TRBJ1-4 TRBD1 NA TRBV19 16 TGTGCCAGTAGTCCCGGGACAGACCAAGGGGGTGAAAAACTGTTTTTT CASSPGTDQGGEKLFF
TRBJ2-2 NA NA TRBV5-1 15 TGCGCCAGCAGCTTGGGAGGGTCGAACACCGGGGAGCTGTTTTTT CASSLGGSNTGELFF
TRBJ1-3 NA NA TRBV29-1 14 TGCAGCGTTTTGGTGGGGAGCTCTGGAAACACCATATATTTT CSVLVGSSGNTIYF
TRBJ1-1 NA NA TRBV3-1/TRBV3-2 14 TGTGCCAGCAGCCAAGACGGGGGAAGGACTGAAGCTTTCTTT CASSQDGGRTEAFF
TRBJ2-1 TRBD2 NA TRBV5-4 16 TGTGCCAGCAGCCCAGCGGGAGGGCCTTCCTACAATGAGCAGTTCTTC CASSPAGGPSYNEQFF
TRBJ2-5 NA once TRBV5-4 16 TGTGCCAGCAGCTTGGCCCTATCTAGAGGGGGAGAGACCCAGTACTTC CASSLALSRGGETQYF
TRBJ2-5 NA NA TRBV7-6 15 TGTGCCAGCAGCTTAGGGCCAGAGGGACAAGAGACCCAGTACTTC CASSLGPEGQETQYF
TRBJ2-5 TRBD2 NA TRBV29-1 19 TGCAGCGTTGCTGGGACTAGCGGGGCTCTTTCCCGAAAATCGGAGACCCAGTACTTC CSVAGTSGALSRKSETQYF
TRBJ2-1 TRBD2 few TRBV4-1 16 TGCGCCAGCAGCCAATCGGGACTAGCGGGGGACAATGAGCAGTTCTTC CASSQSGLAGDNEQFF
TRBJ2-1 TRBD2 NA TRBV20-1 12 TGCAGTGCTAGTTGGGGGAGGGATGAGCAGTTCTTC CSASWGRDEQFF
TRBJ2-3 TRBD2 NA TRBV5-1 14 TGCGCCAGTTCCACTAGCGGGGCCACAGATACGCAGTATTTT CASSTSGATDTQYF
TRBJ1-5 NA NA TRBV6-5 12 TGTGCCAGCAGTTCCGGGAGGCAGCCCCAGCATTTT CASSSGRQPQHF
TRBJ1-5 TRBD1 few TRBV7-6 16 TGTGCCAGCCATCCTGGGGAAGGGGGCTTCGATCAGCCCCAGCATTTT CASHPGEGGFDQPQHF
TRBJ2-1 TRBD2 few TRBV25-1 16 TGTGCCAGCAGTGAATTGGATCCTAGCGGACACAATGAGCAGTTCTTC CASSELDPSGHNEQFF
TRBJ2-3 NA NA TRBV29-1 11 TGCAGCGTTGATTCGGGGAGTACGCAGTATTTT CSVDSGSTQYF
TRBJ2-3 TRBD2 NA TRBV4-1 18 TGCGCCAGCAGCCAACCGGTGAGCGGGGGCCCTAGCACAGATACGCAGTATTTT CASSQPVSGGPSTDTQYF
TRBJ2-3 TRBD2 few TRBV7-9 16 TGTGCCAGCAGTCGAAGTCGCGGGAGTAGCACAGATACGCAGTATTTT CASSRSRGSSTDTQYF
TRBJ2-5 NA NA TRBV5-1 12 TGCGCCAGCAGCTTTCAAAGCGAGACCCAGTACTTC CASSFQSETQYF
TRBJ2-1 TRBD2 few TRBV5-6 16 TGTGCCAGCAGCCCCAGACTAGCGGGGTCCTACAATGAGCAGTTCTTC CASSPRLAGSYNEQFF
TRBJ1-4 NA few TRBV20-1 17 TGCAGTGCTAGTCTAGGGCGGGGAGGTCGGAATAGTGAAAAACTGTTTTTT CSASLGRGGRNSEKLFF
TRBJ1-6 TRBD1 NA TRBV9 15 TGTGCCAGCAGCGCACAGGGGGCGGTGGATTCACCCCTCCACTTT CASSAQGAVDSPLHF
TRBJ2-7 TRBD1 NA TRBV29-1 14 TGCAGCGTTATTCCGGGACAGGGTCCCTACGAGCAGTACTTC CSVIPGQGPYEQYF
TRBJ2-1 TRBD2 NA TRBV3-1/TRBV3-2 15 TGTGCCAGCAGCCAAGTCGTAGCGGGGGGGCGTGAGCAGTTCTTC CASSQVVAGGREQFF
TRBJ1-2 NA NA TRBV25-1 14 TGTGCCAGCAGTGAATCCGGCAGGTCCTATGGCTACACCTTC CASSESGRSYGYTF
TRBJ2-7 NA NA TRBV18 15 TGTGCCAGCTCACCCCCGCGGGCCGGGCCCTACGAGCAGTACTTC CASSPPRAGPYEQYF
TRBJ2-5 TRBD2 NA TRBV5-1 17 TGCGCCAGCAGCTTAGCCCCCCTAGCGGGAGGGCGAGAGACCCAGTACTTC CASSLAPLAGGRETQYF
TRBJ2-2 NA NA TRBV14 15 TGTGCCAGCAGCCCGGGGGGCCTGAACACCGGGGAGCTGTTTTTT CASSPGGLNTGELFF
TRBJ2-1 TRBD2 NA TRBV19 16 TGTGCCAGTAGTATTCCTAGCGGGAGTTCCTACAATGAGCAGTTCTTC CASSIPSGSSYNEQFF
TRBJ1-5 NA NA TRBV6-5 15 TGTGCCAGCGAAGGAACAGGGTGGAGAGATCAGCCCCAGCATTTT CASEGTGWRDQPQHF
TRBJ1-4 NA NA TRBV27 16 TGTGCCAGCAGTTTATCAGCCGGGGTTGGTAACGAAAAACTGTTTTTT CASSLSAGVGNEKLFF
TRBJ1-1 TRBD1 NA TRBV6-1 15 TGTGCCAGCAGTGACGGCGGACAGGGGAGGACTGAAGCTTTCTTT CASSDGGQGRTEAFF
TRBJ1-2 NA NA TRBV6-5 15 TGTGCCAGCAGTAAACTGCCGGTGGAGAGGTATGGCTACACCTTC CASSKLPVERYGYTF
TRBJ2-3 TRBD2 NA TRBV5-1 16 TGCGCCAGCAGCGAGACTAGCGGGGGCAACACAGATACGCAGTATTTT CASSETSGGNTDTQYF
TRBJ1-2 NA NA TRBV18 14 TGTGCCAGCTCACCAGCCCGGGACACCTATGGCTACACCTTC CASSPARDTYGYTF
TRBJ2-2 TRBD1 NA TRBV6-5 13 TGTGCCAGCAACGGACAGGGAGGAGGGGAGCTGTTTTTT CASNGQGGGELFF
TRBJ2-4 NA NA TRBV27 15 TGTGCCAGCAGTTTTACGGGGCTCCAGGGGAACATTCAGTACTTC CASSFTGLQGNIQYF
TRBJ2-7 NA NA TRBV2 11 TGTGCCAGCAGTCTCTCCTACGAGCAGTACTTC CASSLSYEQYF
TRBJ2-7 NA NA TRBV13 11 TGTGCCAGCAGCCGGGGTGGGGAGCAGTACTTC CASSRGGEQYF
TRBJ2-2 TRBD2 NA TRBV11-3 17 TGTGCCAGCAGCTTCTCGGGGGGGCGTGTTTTGGCCGGGGAGCTGTTTTTT CASSFSGGRVLAGELFF
TRBJ2-1 TRBD2 NA TRBV9 15 TGTGCCAGCAGCGAAGCGGGAGGGACCTACAATGAGCAGTTCTTC CASSEAGGTYNEQFF
TRBJ2-7 TRBD1 NA TRBV27 15 TGTGCCAGCAGTTCTCGGAACAGGGGGGCCTACGAGCAGTACTTC CASSSRNRGAYEQYF
TRBJ2-7 NA once TRBV11-2 13 TGTGCCAGTTCATTGACAGGTGCCTACGAGCAGTACTTC CASSLTGAYEQYF
TRBJ1-1 TRBD1 NA TRBV4-1 17 TGCGCCAGCAGCCAGAGGTGGATGGGGACAGGGGAGACTGAAGCTTTCTTT CASSQRWMGTGETEAFF
TRBJ1-1 TRBD1 NA TRBV5-6 17 TGTGCCAGCAGCTTAGCGGGACAGGGGGCGGGAAGTACTGAAGCTTTCTTT CASSLAGQGAGSTEAFF
TRBJ1-4 NA NA TRBV18 14 TGTGCCAGCTCACCAAAACAGGACGGGGAAAAACTGTTTTTT CASSPKQDGEKLFF